This TCR beta chain derives from a study of OX40 agonist ivuxolimab in advanced cancers. Overall study results and limits: Fewer expanded clones were found on average in CD4+ than in CD8+ T cells.

CDR1 is SQVTM, CDR2 ANQGSEA, per germline. The CDR3 extends over 13 amino acids. V shed 6 bases, J shed 6 bases, and the junction held 7 bases outside the gene matches. Remarks on this clone: Its antigen is not identified.

Clones were sequenced by immunoSEQ multiplex PCR, and TCRdb holds only the in-frame ones, with some missing. The sample includes 75,000 to 80,000 clones, nearly 95% of them seen just once. This sample comprised CD4+ or CD8+ T cells sorted from blood, obtained in a trial of the OX40 agonist ivuxolimab. This TCR was recovered from an adult with an advanced solid tumor such as melanoma, head and neck, liver or kidney cancer. This chain joins TRBV29-1 and TRBJ1-4, with 7 bases aligning to TRBD1. The CDR3 bases are TGCAGCGTACCAGCAGGGGGGGATGAAAAACTGTTTTTT. This translates into CSVPAGGDEKLFF.